What follows are 15 T cell receptor beta chains derived from one specimen sequenced in a study of cytomegalovirus exposure and HLA in healthy donors. Libraries were prepared by immunoSEQ multiplex PCR; TCRdb keeps only in-frame clonotypes and omits some of them. The repertoire holds tens of thousands of clones, with 94% as singletons. The sequenced sample was PBMCs. Receptor source: a man aged 18 to 30 in good health and CMV-seropositive.

The V and J genes are TRBV11-2 and TRBJ2-5; 11 bases match TRBD2. J lost 5 bases, V lost 2 bases, and 16 bases had no gene match. Germline V gives CDR1 SGHAT, CDR2 FQNNGV. The CDR3 loop spans 19 amino acids. CDR3 sequence: CASSLPDLAGGPPRETQYF. As DNA, the CDR3 is TGTGCCAGCAGCTTACCGGACTTAGCGGGAGGGCCCCCTCGGGAGACCCAGTACTTC.

The chain has TRBV5-1 and TRBJ1-1, with 11 bases identical to TRBD1. The CDR3 consists of 16 residues. V dropped 4 bases and J dropped 0; count of bases not matched to a gene: 5. Looked up from germline, CDR1 is SGHRS and CDR2 is YFSETQ. CDR3 coding DNA: TGCGCCAGCAGCCTCGGACAGGGGGCCATGAACACTGAAGCTTTCTTT. Translating gives CASSLGQGAMNTEAFF. The variable domain in full, completed from reference TRBV5-1 and TRBJ1-1, reads KAGVTQTPRYLIKTRGQQVTLSCSPISGHRSVSWYQQTPGQGLQFLFEYFSETQRNKGNFPGRFSGRQFSNSRSEMNVSTLELGDSALYLCASSLGQGAMNTEAFFGQGTRLTVV.

This chain connects TRBV19 to TRBJ2-5; perhaps TRBD2 as D (5 bases). CDR3 size: 15 residues. Trimming shortened V by 3 bases and J by 0 bases, and 11 bases separated the two germline ends. CDR1 and CDR2 from the germline V gene are LNHDA and SQIVND (reference sequence). CDR3 protein: CASSMRQDYQETQYF. CDR3 coding DNA: TGTGCCAGTAGTATGCGCCAGGACTACCAAGAGACCCAGTACTTC. Filled out from reference TRBV19 and TRBJ2-5, the complete variable domain reads DGGITQSPKYLFRKEGQNVTLSCEQNLNHDAMYWYRQDPGQGLRLIYYSQIVNDFQKGDIAEGYSVSREKKESFPLTVTSAQKNPTAFYLCASSMRQDYQETQYFGPGTRLLVL.

CDR3 protein: CASSASGSYEQYF. For the CDR3, the DNA is TGTGCCAGCAGCGCGAGCGGGTCTTACGAGCAGTACTTC. The V and J genes are TRBV9 and TRBJ2-7, with D possibly TRBD2 on 6 matching bases. This CDR3 has 13 amino acids. The germline V gene encodes CDR1 SGDLS and CDR2 YYNGEE. Trimming took 3 bases from V and 4 from J, leaving 11 bases between them. Drawing the rest from reference TRBV9 and TRBJ2-7, the complete variable domain is DSGVTQTPKHLITATGQRVTLRCSPRSGDLSVYWYQQSLDQGLQFLIQYYNGEERAKGNILERFSAQQFPDLHSELNLSSLELGDSALYFCASSASGSYEQYFGPGTRLTVT.

The gene calls are TRBV30 and TRBJ1-5; D is uncertain. CDR1 GTSNPN and CDR2 SVGIG come from the germline V gene (reference sequence). Trimming removed 4 bases from V and 3 bases from J, with 10 bases in between. The CDR3 is 13 amino acids. The CDR3 sequence is CAWNEGDNQPQHF. CDR3 coding DNA: TGTGCCTGGAATGAGGGTGACAATCAGCCCCAGCATTTT.

The chain carries TRBV10-1 and TRBJ2-1; TRBD2 agrees at 10 bases. This CDR3 is 14 amino acids long. Germline CDR1 WNHNN, CDR2 SYGVQD (reference sequence). V was pared by 6 bases and J by 4 bases, with 3 bases of the junction left unmatched. The CDR3, as DNA: TGCGCCAGCAGCCTAGCGGGAGAGTACAATGAGCAGTTCTTC. It yields the protein CASSLAGEYNEQFF.

This clone occurred a few times. The chain carries TRBV13 and TRBJ2-1, with D perhaps TRBD2 (5 bases). The CDR3 totals 14 residues. V dropped 4 bases and J dropped 6 bases, with 13 bases sitting between them. Germline V gene sequence: CDR1 PRHDT, CDR2 FYEKMQ (reference sequence). The CDR3 nucleotides are TGTGCCAGCAGCTCAAGGACTTCAGCCAATGAGCAGTTCTTC. This translates into CASSSRTSANEQFF.

The rearrangement joins TRBV28 to TRBJ1-2, with D uncertain. V lost 8 bases to trimming and J lost 3 bases, with 4 bases between them. Germline V gives CDR1 MDHEN, CDR2 SYDVKM. The CDR3 is made up of 10 amino acids. The CDR3 DNA reads TGTGCCAGCTATTACTATGGCTACACCTTC. Its protein product is CASYYYGYTF.

The chain is built from TRBV6-5 and TRBJ2-7, with a possible D match to TRBD2 (5 bases). The CDR3 covers 14 residues. The V end lost 7 bases, the J end lost 2 bases, and 15 bases lay between the germline ends. The V gene's germline CDR1 is MNHEY and CDR2 SVGAGI. The CDR3: CASIGGRRPYEQYF. The CDR3 region has the DNA TGTGCCAGCATAGGAGGCAGGCGTCCCTACGAGCAGTACTTC.

This clone came up a few times. The V and J genes are TRBV12-2 and TRBJ2-7; the table's D gene call, TRBD1, was not cross checked with the DNA. TRBV12-2 constitutes a pseudogene. The CDR3 totals 16 residues. CDR3 protein: CPSGWTGGKGAYEQYF. CDR3 bases: TGTCCCTCGGGGTGGACAGGGGGAAAAGGGGCCTACGAGCAGTACTTC.

The chain carries TRBV7-8 and TRBJ1-4; TRBD1 aligns across 7 bases. V was pared by 6 bases and J by 3 bases, with 10 bases of the junction left unmatched. The germline V gene encodes CDR1 SGHVS and CDR2 FQNEAQ. The CDR3 covers 16 residues. The DNA of the CDR3 is TGTGCCAGCAGTCGTCGTACAGGGGTGGCTAATGAAAAACTGTTTTTT. This translates into CASSRRTGVANEKLFF.

This chain joins TRBV4-1 and TRBJ2-1; 13 bases are a match to TRBD2. Germline values: CDR1 MGHRA, CDR2 YSYEKL. V lost 2 bases and J lost 6; bases outside the gene matches: 13. The CDR3 is 19 amino acids. In DNA form, the CDR3 reads TGCGCCAGCAGCCAACGAGCCGGGACTAGCGGGAAAGGACCCAATGAGCAGTTCTTC. It codes for CASSQRAGTSGKGPNEQFF.

The rearrangement uses TRBV18 and TRBJ2-1; the D gene is possibly TRBD2 (5 bases). The V end lost 3 bases, the J end lost 4 bases, and 22 bases lay between the germline ends. The CDR3 totals 18 residues. Germline assignment: CDR1 KGHSH and CDR2 LQKENI. The CDR3 here is CASSPPWGVGGLYNEQFF. CDR3 bases: TGTGCCAGCTCACCCCCCTGGGGAGTAGGAGGACTTTACAATGAGCAGTTCTTC.

J is TRBJ2-1 and V is TRBV6-6, with D perhaps matching TRBD1 (6 bases). Germline V CDR1 and CDR2: MNHNY, SVGAGI (reference sequence). The CDR3 is made up of 16 amino acids. Trimming took off 7 bases at V and 4 bases at J, with 20 bases between the two ends. The CDR3 sequence: CASTEQGVALYNEQFF. In DNA form, the CDR3 reads TGTGCCAGCACCGAACAGGGAGTAGCGCTTTACAATGAGCAGTTCTTC.

This sequence joins TRBV4-1 and TRBJ2-4; 13 bases are shared with TRBD2. Germline lookup yields CDR1 MGHRA and CDR2 YSYEKL. The CDR3 is 18 amino acids. J lost 1 base, V lost 8 bases, and 11 bases had no gene match. In DNA, the CDR3 is TGCGCCAGCGGTCCCGGGAGACTAGCGGGAGGCGCCAAAAACATTCAGTACTTC. Protein sequence: CASGPGRLAGGAKNIQYF.